Presented here are 3 T cell receptor beta chains from one specimen sequenced in a study of identical twins. In TCRdb, the 5' RACE reads were re-called with MiXCR into one record per CDR3 protein. The sample shows about 430,000 distinct CDR3 sequences, less than 20% of them seen only once. Material: naive T cells sorted from blood. These receptors came from a man in his fifties or sixties in good health.

This clonotype was seen a handful of times. The V call is TRBV12-3 or TRBV12-4, the J call TRBJ1-1; TRBD1 matches at 9 bases. V shed 4 bases and J 1 base; nucleotides not matched to a gene: 1. The CDR3 loop spans 14 amino acids. The DNA for the CDR3 is TGTGCCAGCAGTTCGGACAGGGGGAACACTGAAGCTTTCTTT. It encodes CASSSDRGNTEAFF.

The chain recombines TRBV5-1 with TRBJ1-4; possible D gene TRBD1, 6 bases. V shed 0 bases and J shed 5 bases, with 11 bases lying between them. CDR3 length: 15 amino acids. Germline-derived CDR1 and CDR2 are SGHRS and YFSETQ. This chain's CDR3 is CASSLGTVENEKLFF. CDR3 sequence (DNA): TGCGCCAGCAGCTTGGGGACAGTAGAGAATGAAAAACTGTTTTTT.

This clonotype was observed many times. The gene calls are TRBV29-1 and TRBJ2-7; 7 nucleotides align to TRBD1. This CDR3 contains 13 residues. CDR1 SQVTM and CDR2 ANQGSEA come from the germline V gene. Trimming took 1 base from V and 1 from J; bases not matched to a gene: 1. The CDR3 bases are TGCAGCGTTGAAGCGGGACAGTCCTACGAGCAGTACTTC. Translation: CSVEAGQSYEQYF.